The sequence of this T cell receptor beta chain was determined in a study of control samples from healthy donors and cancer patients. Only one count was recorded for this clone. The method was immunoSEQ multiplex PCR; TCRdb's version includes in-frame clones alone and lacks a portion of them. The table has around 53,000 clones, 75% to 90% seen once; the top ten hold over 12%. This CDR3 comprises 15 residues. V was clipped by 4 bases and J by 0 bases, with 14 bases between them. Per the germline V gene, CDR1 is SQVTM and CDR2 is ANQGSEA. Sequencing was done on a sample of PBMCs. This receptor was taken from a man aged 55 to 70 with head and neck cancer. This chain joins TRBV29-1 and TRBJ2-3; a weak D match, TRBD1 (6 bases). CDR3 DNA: TGCAGCGTTGGGGGGCACCCCGATAGCACAGATACGCAGTATTTT. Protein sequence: CSVGGHPDSTDTQYF.